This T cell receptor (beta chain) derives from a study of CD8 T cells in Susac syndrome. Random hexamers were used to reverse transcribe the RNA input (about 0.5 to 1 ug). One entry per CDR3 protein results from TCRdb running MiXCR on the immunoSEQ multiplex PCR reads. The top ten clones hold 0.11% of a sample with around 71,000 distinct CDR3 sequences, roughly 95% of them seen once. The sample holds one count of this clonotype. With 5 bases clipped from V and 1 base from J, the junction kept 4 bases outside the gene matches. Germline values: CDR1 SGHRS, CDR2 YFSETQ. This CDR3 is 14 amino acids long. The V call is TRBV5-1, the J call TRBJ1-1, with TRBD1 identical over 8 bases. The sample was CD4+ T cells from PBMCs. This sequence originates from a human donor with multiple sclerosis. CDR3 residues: CASRDGQGNTEAFF. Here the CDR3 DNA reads TGCGCCAGCAGAGATGGACAGGGGAACACTGAAGCTTTCTTT. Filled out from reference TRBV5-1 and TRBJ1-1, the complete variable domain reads KAGVTQTPRYLIKTRGQQVTLSCSPISGHRSVSWYQQTPGQGLQFLFEYFSETQRNKGNFPGRFSGRQFSNSRSEMNVSTLELGDSALYLCASRDGQGNTEAFFGQGTRLTVV.